Presented here are 32 T cell receptor beta chains from one specimen sequenced in a study of T cell repertoires in cytomegalovirus infection. In TCRdb, the reads were re-called with MiXCR into one record per CDR3 protein. The data contain around 500,000 distinct CDR3 sequences, under 45% of them singletons. These receptors lack a known antigen. The sample here was cultured PBMCs, taken from culture after CMV antigen stimulation. These receptors were taken from a human donor in good health (CMV status not recorded). Some clones in this sample may be carry-over from other donors' samples.

This clonotype was observed a few times. This chain uses TRBV6-1 with TRBJ1-1, with D possibly matching TRBD1 (6 bases). CDR3 length equals 13 residues. CDR1 is MNHNS, CDR2 SASEGT, per germline. V was clipped by 7 bases and J by 5 bases, with 14 bases between them. The CDR3 DNA follows: TGTGCCAGCAACTACGAGAGGGGGACTGAAGCTTTCTTT. It translates to CASNYERGTEAFF.

In its sample, this clonotype was seen a few times. The chain is built from TRBV11-2 and TRBJ1-1; 7 nucleotides agree with TRBD1. The CDR3 loop spans 15 amino acids. The trim removed 9 bases at V and 0 bases at J, leaving 10 bases unmatched. Germline V gene data show CDR1 as SGHAT and CDR2 as FQNNGV. The CDR3 loop is CASRRGYTMNTEAFF. DNA for the CDR3: TGTGCCAGTCGCAGGGGGTACACAATGAACACTGAAGCTTTCTTT. The full variable domain, rest sourced from reference TRBV11-2 and TRBJ1-1, is EAGVAQSPRYKIIEKRQSVAFWCNPISGHATLYWYQQILGQGPKLLIQFQNNGVVDDSQLPKDRFSAERLKGVDSTLKIQPAKLEDSAVYLCASRRGYTMNTEAFFGQGTRLTVV.

This clonotype was recorded a few times. CDR3 region: CASVRAGANVLTF. CDR3 bases: TGTGCCAGCGTCAGGGCGGGGGCCAACGTCCTGACTTTC. This chain connects TRBV6-1 to TRBJ2-6; D may be TRBD1 (5 bases). Trimming stripped 8 bases from V and 4 bases from J, with 9 bases between. The germline gives CDR1 MNHNS, CDR2 SASEGT. The CDR3 loop spans 13 amino acids.

The V call is TRBV28, the J call TRBJ2-1; 13 bases line up with TRBD2. CDR1 is MDHEN, CDR2 SYDVKM, per germline. The CDR3 is 16 amino acids. V lost 7 bases to trimming and J lost 9 bases; unmatched junction nucleotides: 12. CDR3 DNA sequence: TGTGCCAGCACCCCTCGGACTAGCGGGGGATTGGTTGAGCAGTTCTTC. Protein sequence: CASTPRTSGGLVEQFF.

This clonotype was recorded a few times. The chain is built from TRBV6-1 and TRBJ2-7, with D tentatively TRBD1 (6 bases). V lost 5 bases and J 2 bases, leaving 13 bases between the germline ends. This CDR3 region has 14 residues. Germline V lookup: CDR1 MNHNS, CDR2 SASEGT. CDR3 DNA sequence: TGTGCCAGCAGTCGCGGACAGTGGGCCTACGAGCAGTACTTC. It specifies CASSRGQWAYEQYF.

V gene TRBV6-2 or TRBV6-3 combines with J gene TRBJ2-1, with 9 positions matching TRBD1. Trimming at V came to 2 bases and at J to 6 bases, leaving 11 bases not matched to a gene. Per the germline V gene, CDR1 is MNHEY and CDR2 is SVGEGT. There are 17 residues in the CDR3. The CDR3 reads CASSYDPPGTGINEQFF. CDR3 bases: TGTGCCAGCAGTTACGATCCCCCCGGGACAGGGATCAATGAGCAGTTCTTC.

The chain couples TRBV24-1 to TRBJ1-2, with 8 bases aligning to TRBD1. Germline V lookup: CDR1 KGHDR, CDR2 SFDVKD. Trimming at V came to 3 bases and at J to 8 bases, leaving 4 bases not matched to a gene. This CDR3 spans 13 amino acids. The CDR3 protein is CATSDGQGRGYTF. The CDR3 bases are TGTGCCACCAGTGATGGACAGGGACGCGGCTACACCTTC.

This clonotype was seen repeatedly, ten times or more. The V call is TRBV7-2, the J call TRBJ1-3; D is perhaps TRBD1 (5 bases). The CDR3 runs to 15 residues. Trimming removed 5 bases from V and 2 bases from J, with 13 bases in between. Germline V lookup: CDR1 SGHTA, CDR2 FQGNSA. The CDR3 spells CASSPPGPAGNTIYF. The CDR3 DNA reads TGTGCCAGCAGCCCCCCGGGACCGGCTGGAAACACCATATATTTT.

This CDR3 is CASSPSGGGLAKNIQYF. The DNA for the CDR3 is TGTGCCAGCAGCCCCTCCGGGGGTGGACTAGCCAAAAACATTCAGTACTTC. V and J are TRBV7-2 and TRBJ2-4, with a possible D match to TRBD2 (6 bases). This CDR3 has 17 residues. Per the germline V gene, CDR1 is SGHTA and CDR2 is FQGNSA. V was trimmed by 5 bases and J by 0 bases, leaving 17 bases between them.

The V gene is TRBV6-1, the J gene TRBJ1-1, with D uncertain. The CDR3 loop spans 13 amino acids. V lost 5 bases and J 3 bases, leaving 10 bases between the germline ends. The germline gives CDR1 MNHNS, CDR2 SASEGT. The CDR3 nucleotides are TGTGCCAGCAGTCCCCTTCTTCACACTGAAGCTTTCTTT. The encoded protein is CASSPLLHTEAFF.

This sequence joins TRBV5-4 and TRBJ2-4, with 10 bases lining up with TRBD1. CDR3 size: 14 residues. Germline trimming cut 3 bases from V and 6 bases from J; bases unmatched to any gene: 3. Germline V gene lookup returns CDR1 SGHNT and CDR2 YYREEE (reference sequence). CDR3 sequence reads: CASSSRDRGNIQYF. CDR3 nucleotides: TGTGCCAGCAGCTCCCGGGACAGGGGAAACATTCAGTACTTC.

The CDR3: CASRRGTGLYEQYF. DNA of the CDR3: TGTGCCAGCAGGAGAGGGACAGGGCTATACGAGCAGTACTTC. The chain employs TRBV5-6 and TRBJ2-7; 9 bases are shared with TRBD1. V shed 5 bases, J shed 4 bases, and the junction held 7 bases outside the gene matches. This CDR3 comprises 14 residues. Germline-derived CDR1 and CDR2 are SGHDT and YYEEEE.

This clonotype was seen only a few times. The rearrangement uses TRBV7-6 and TRBJ2-1; unclear D gene. Germline lookup yields CDR1 SGHVS and CDR2 FNYEAQ. The CDR3 sequence is 14 residues long. Deletions cut 2 bases from V and 5 bases from J, with 10 bases between. CDR3 amino acids: CASSLTADNNEQFF. The CDR3 nucleotides read TGTGCCAGCAGCTTAACGGCAGACAACAATGAGCAGTTCTTC.

This clonotype occurred a few times. The V and J genes are TRBV7-8 and TRBJ2-1, with D possibly matching TRBD2 (5 bases). The CDR3 extends over 16 amino acids. The V gene lost 5 bases and the J gene lost 1 base, with 15 bases spanning the gap. Germline CDR1 SGHVS, CDR2 FQNEAQ. The CDR3 DNA reads as TGTGCCAGCAGCCCTACAACTAGTGGGTCCTACAATGAGCAGTTCTTC. It yields the protein CASSPTTSGSYNEQFF.

The genes are TRBV20-1 and TRBJ2-7; D is ambiguous. This CDR3 comprises 15 residues. The germline V gene has CDR1 DFQATT and CDR2 SNEGSKA (reference sequence). V dropped 1 base and J dropped 3 bases, with 16 bases sitting between them. The CDR3 is CSARVRTGSVYEQYF. The CDR3 DNA is TGCAGTGCTAGAGTCCGAACCGGGTCGGTCTACGAGCAGTACTTC.

The chain carries TRBV7-9 and TRBJ2-7; tentatively, D is TRBD1 (6 bases). This CDR3 is built from 15 residues. Germline CDR1 and CDR2: SEHNR and FQNEAQ (reference sequence). Trimming removed 1 base from V and 0 bases from J, with 10 bases in between. This CDR3 is CASSLEAGVSYEQYF. In DNA form, the CDR3 reads TGTGCCAGCAGCTTAGAAGCAGGGGTCTCCTACGAGCAGTACTTC.

This clonotype came up a few times. The chain uses TRBV6-1 and TRBJ2-2; 10 nucleotides align to TRBD1. The CDR3 is made up of 16 amino acids. J gave up 5 bases and V 3 bases, and 6 bases lay outside the gene matches. Germline V gives CDR1 MNHNS, CDR2 SASEGT. The CDR3 spells CASSDWDRGTTGELFF. The CDR3 nucleotides read TGTGCCAGCAGTGATTGGGACAGGGGAACAACCGGGGAGCTGTTTTTT.

V and J are TRBV19 and TRBJ2-5, with 11 bases that match TRBD1. This CDR3 has 16 amino acids. Germline lookup yields CDR1 LNHDA and CDR2 SQIVND (reference sequence). With V trimmed by 4 bases and J by 0 bases, 4 bases remained unmatched. DNA of the CDR3: TGTGCCAGTAGTACCCGGGACAGGGGGGACCAAGAGACCCAGTACTTC. Its translation: CASSTRDRGDQETQYF.

The rearrangement uses TRBV28 and TRBJ1-4, with D perhaps TRBD1 (6 bases). The CDR3 is 15 amino acids. Trimming stripped 6 bases from V and 5 bases from J, with 16 bases between. Per germline, CDR1 MDHEN and CDR2 SYDVKM. For the CDR3, the DNA is TGTGCCAGCAGGGAAGCCGGGACAAAGAATGAAAAACTGTTTTTT. Amino acids: CASREAGTKNEKLFF.

The rearrangement uses TRBV24-1 and TRBJ1-5, with D unresolved. Trimming left V 4 bases short and J 0 bases short, with 12 bases between. The germline gives CDR1 KGHDR, CDR2 SFDVKD. This CDR3 spans 16 amino acids. The CDR3 sequence is CATSDPTSDSNQPQHF. For the CDR3, the DNA is TGTGCCACCAGTGACCCGACCTCCGATAGCAATCAGCCCCAGCATTTT.

The chain uses TRBV18 and TRBJ1-1, with D uncertain. CDR1 is KGHSH and CDR2 is LQKENI in the germline V gene. Trimming took off 0 bases at V and 4 bases at J, with 9 bases between the two ends. The CDR3 is 14 amino acids. CDR3 in DNA: TGTGCCAGCTCACCACCATGGCGGGGCACTGAAGCTTTCTTT. Translation gives CASSPPWRGTEAFF.

CDR3 nucleotides: TGTGCCAGCAGACTTGGGACAGGTACTGAAGCTTTCTTT. This gives the protein CASRLGTGTEAFF. The rearrangement links TRBV6-6 to TRBJ1-1; 8 bases agree with TRBD1. The CDR3 is made up of 13 amino acids. From germline, CDR1 is MNHNY and CDR2 SVGAGI (reference sequence). V gave up 6 bases and J gave up 5 bases; unmatched junction bases: 5.

The chain employs TRBV5-4 and TRBJ2-1, with TRBD1 matching 8 bases. Germline trimming cut 0 bases from V and 5 bases from J; bases unmatched to any gene: 7. The CDR3 covers 16 residues. Germline V gene lookup returns CDR1 SGHNT and CDR2 YYREEE (reference sequence). CDR3 loop: CASSLERQGIHNEQFF. CDR3 DNA sequence: TGTGCCAGCAGCTTGGAGCGACAGGGGATCCACAATGAGCAGTTCTTC.

This clonotype showed up just a few times. The chain has TRBV12-3 or TRBV12-4 and TRBJ1-5, with D tentatively TRBD1 (5 bases). V dropped 7 bases and J dropped 7 bases, with 14 bases sitting between them. The CDR3 totals 13 residues. The CDR3 here is CASNQGPQQPQHF. The CDR3 DNA reads TGTGCCAGCAATCAGGGACCGCAACAGCCCCAGCATTTT.

A few counts support this clonotype. The rearrangement joins TRBV6-5 to TRBJ1-3; no reliable D call. Germline V gene data show CDR1 as MNHEY and CDR2 as SVGAGI. V was pared by 10 bases and J by 8 bases, with 15 bases between. The CDR3 contains 12 residues. CDR3 nucleotides: TGTGCCACCCGATCGCCCTCGTACACCATATATTTT. Amino acids: CATRSPSYTIYF.

This clonotype was seen once. The V gene is TRBV6-8, the J gene TRBJ2-1, with D perhaps matching TRBD1 (5 bases). CDR1 and CDR2 (germline): MNHGY, SAAAGT. The CDR3 loop spans 19 amino acids. The V and J ends lost 6 bases and 6 bases respectively, with 30 bases between them. CDR3 loop: CASSRLAGSMTENANEQFF. CDR3 nucleotides: TGTGCCAGCAGCCGATTGGCTGGATCCATGACAGAAAATGCCAATGAGCAGTTCTTC.

The rearrangement uses TRBV12-5 and TRBJ1-1; D remains ambiguous. The germline CDR1 and CDR2 sequences are LGHNT and FRNRAP. V lost 0 bases and J 1 base, leaving 18 bases between the germline ends. The CDR3 sequence is 18 residues long. Here the CDR3 reads CASGLVGRGLTTNTEAFF. The CDR3 DNA reads TGTGCTAGTGGTTTGGTAGGAAGAGGCCTCACTACGAACACTGAAGCTTTCTTT.

This clonotype was picked up a small number of times. The chain has TRBV6-1 and TRBJ2-7, with a weak D call TRBD1 (5 bases). Germline assignment: CDR1 MNHNS and CDR2 SASEGT. There are 16 residues in the CDR3. The V and J ends lost 2 bases and 4 bases respectively, with 18 bases between them. The chain's CDR3 is CASSERDRLPRYEQYF. CDR3 sequence (DNA): TGTGCCAGCAGTGAACGAGACAGACTTCCTCGATACGAGCAGTACTTC.

This clonotype was seen a handful of times. J is TRBJ2-5 and V is TRBV7-2; TRBD2 matches 8 bases. Germline CDR1 and CDR2: SGHTA and FQGNSA. This CDR3 has 14 residues. J lost 2 bases, V lost 3 bases, and 2 bases had no gene match. The CDR3 bases are TGTGCCAGCAGCTTTCGGGGGGGACAAGAGACCCAGTACTTC. Its translation: CASSFRGGQETQYF.

The rearrangement uses TRBV20-1 and TRBJ1-4, with no clear D. Trimming removed 6 bases at V and 7 bases at J, with 15 bases between. Germline V gene data show CDR1 as DFQATT and CDR2 as SNEGSKA (reference sequence). The CDR3 covers 13 residues. CDR3: CSAKTGGLEKLFF. The CDR3 DNA sequence: TGCAGTGCAAAGACGGGAGGGCTTGAAAAACTGTTTTTT.

The J gene is TRBJ2-3, the V gene TRBV4-1; perhaps TRBD2 as D (6 bases). Trimming left V 1 base short and J 10 bases short, with 12 bases between. The CDR3 has 13 amino acids. Germline values: CDR1 MGHRA, CDR2 YSYEKL. The CDR3 sequence is CASSQGGVSAQYF. For the CDR3, the DNA is TGCGCCAGCAGCCAAGGCGGGGTTTCCGCGCAGTATTTT.

V usage is TRBV28 and J usage is TRBJ2-3; the match to TRBD2 covers 9 bases. The V gene's germline CDR1 is MDHEN and CDR2 SYDVKM. J gave up 1 base and V 8 bases, and 1 base lay outside the gene matches. The CDR3 contains 13 residues. CDR3 in DNA: TGTGCCAGCTGCGGGGGGGGCACAGATACGCAGTATTTT. Encoded protein: CASCGGGTDTQYF.